This T cell receptor beta chain was sequenced in a study of T cell repertoires in cytomegalovirus infection. Whole-study context: CMV epitopes that were recently identified and HLA-C-restricted were used alongside well-studied HLA-B-restricted ones. Both a matching HLA type and CMV infection were indicated by public TCR beta signatures.

Findings and limits, study-wide: Identification of carriers of CMV plus the relevant HLA was achieved through cumulative public TCR beta family frequency. Dominating the ex vivo response were TCR beta clonotypes that were CMV-specific and HLA-C-restricted.

This CDR3 spans 16 amino acids. CDR1 and CDR2 from the germline V gene are MNHEY and SMNVEV (reference sequence). V lost 4 bases and J lost 6; bases outside the gene matches: 15. TCRdb re-analysed the reads in MiXCR, keeping a single row per CDR3 protein. The repertoire includes 200,000 to 250,000 distinct CDR3 sequences, around 40% of them detected once, and approximately 60% sits in the top ten. Remarks on this clonotype: The antigen is unknown.

The chain carries TRBV27 and TRBJ2-7, with TRBD1 matching 7 bases. This sample comprised CD8+ T cells from cultured PBMCs, obtained from culture after CMV antigen stimulation. The TCR was taken from a human donor in good health (CMV status not recorded). Some clones in this sample may be carry-over from other donors' samples. For the CDR3, the DNA is TGTGCCAGCAGTTCCTACGGGACAGCCGGGGTCGCCGAGCAGTACTTC. Translated, it gives CASSSYGTAGVAEQYF.